This T cell receptor (beta chain) was captured by sequencing in a study of Ad26.COV2.S vaccination and SARS-CoV-2 variants. As for the study in general: By the intramuscular route, Ad26.COV2.S was given once, or twice 56 days apart.

The table came from immunoSEQ multiplex PCR; TCRdb's copy has only in-frame clones and leaves some out. The data contain 350,000 to 450,000 clones, approximately 84% of them singletons. Stated treatment: some 20 received Ad26.COV2.S at low or high dose, single or two shots; 5 received placebo; per-sample allocation not given. Collection of samples fell on day 63 after the first vaccine or placebo injection. It was an adult aged 18-55 years in Boston who was the donor. The receptor was derived from a person between 18 and 65 years old who received the Ad26.COV2.S COVID-19 vaccine or a placebo. This specimen consisted of peripheral blood, obtained in a trial of Ad26.COV2.S vaccine versus placebo.

CDR3 amino acids: CASKLGISGNTIYF. The CDR3 DNA sequence: TGTGCCAGTAAACTGGGAATATCCGGAAACACCATATATTTT. The rearrangement joins TRBV19 to TRBJ1-3; D gene unclear. With 7 bases removed from V and 4 bases from J, the gap between germline ends came to 14 bases. This CDR3 is built from 14 residues. Germline V gene sequence: CDR1 LNHDA, CDR2 SQIVND (reference sequence).